This passage covers 27 T cell receptor beta chains from one sample sequenced in a study of shared clonotypes between healthy human individuals. The protocol was immunoSEQ multiplex PCR, while the TCRdb copy is restricted to in-frame clones and leaves out a portion. The sample carries 2 million or so clones, 85% to 95% recorded once. The sample consisted of naive CD4+ T cells sorted from blood. Subset here: CD45RA+ positively selected. The source is a man aged 18 to 30 in good health.

CDR3 region: CAISEFGEGPYEQYF. The CDR3 coding sequence is TGTGCCATCAGTGAGTTCGGGGAGGGCCCTTACGAGCAGTACTTC. J is TRBJ2-7 and V is TRBV10-3, with TRBD2 identical over 7 bases. This CDR3 spans 15 amino acids. Trimming at V came to 1 base and at J to 4 bases, leaving 7 bases not matched to a gene. Germline CDR1 reads ENHRY; CDR2 reads SYGVKD.

This clone was seen a single time. The gene calls are TRBV2 and TRBJ2-5, with 8 bases fitting TRBD1. The CDR3 has 17 residues. CDR1 and CDR2 from the germline V gene are SNHLY and FYNNEI. J was trimmed by 3 bases and V by 4 bases; bases with no gene match: 13. In nucleotides, the CDR3 is TGTGCCAGCAGTGGCAGGACAGGGATGTCGGGAAAAGAGACCCAGTACTTC. It encodes CASSGRTGMSGKETQYF.

The chain combines TRBV9 with TRBJ2-3; weak D call: TRBD1 (7 bases). The length of the CDR3 is 18 residues. V lost 4 bases and J lost 0, with 21 bases in between. Looked up from germline, CDR1 is SGDLS and CDR2 is YYNGEE. The CDR3 sequence is CASSILPGGTGSTDTQYF. DNA of the CDR3: TGTGCCAGCAGCATTCTCCCAGGGGGGACGGGAAGCACAGATACGCAGTATTTT.

The gene calls are TRBV10-1 and TRBJ2-2; D might be TRBD2 (5 bases). Germline-derived CDR1 and CDR2 are WNHNN and SYGVQD (reference sequence). V was pared by 4 bases and J by 2 bases, with 11 bases between. The CDR3 has 15 amino acids. CDR3 sequence reads: CASSGPSRNTGELFF. In DNA, the CDR3 is TGCGCCAGCAGTGGGCCTAGCCGTAACACCGGGGAGCTGTTTTTT.

This rearrangement joins TRBV5-1 to TRBJ2-3; D not certain. Germline loops: CDR1 SGHRS, CDR2 YFSETQ. The CDR3 extends over 13 amino acids. V was shortened by 4 bases and J by 0 bases, with 6 bases between the two germline ends. CDR3: CASSTPSTDTQYF. The CDR3 DNA reads as TGCGCCAGCAGCACTCCAAGCACAGATACGCAGTATTTT.

The DNA of the CDR3 is TGTGCCACCCTCCGGGTCTTTAATTCACCCCTCCACTTT. It encodes CATLRVFNSPLHF. The chain is built from TRBV28 and TRBJ1-6; D gene unclear. Germline V gene lookup returns CDR1 MDHEN and CDR2 SYDVKM. V was clipped by 10 bases and J by 6 bases, with 13 bases between them. The CDR3 length is 13 residues.

This clone was counted a few times. The chain combines TRBV28 with TRBJ1-2; no definite D call. This CDR3 is built from 12 residues. CDR1 and CDR2 (germline): MDHEN, SYDVKM. Trimming pared 8 bases from V and 5 bases from J, leaving 12 bases between. The CDR3 nucleotides are TGTGCCAGCGAGAGGGTACCGTATGGCTACACCTTC. Its translation is CASERVPYGYTF.

Worth noting for this clone: This may arise from a read error, as a much more abundant clone is one base away. The J gene is TRBJ2-3, the V gene TRBV2; 9 bases line up with TRBD1. Germline V lookup: CDR1 SNHLY, CDR2 FYNNEI. The CDR3 spans 14 residues. The DNA of the CDR3 is TGTGCCGGCAGTTGGGACAGGGTGGCAGATACGCAGTATTTT. Translating gives CAGSWDRVADTQYF.

V is TRBV6-1 and J is TRBJ1-2; the match to TRBD1 covers 9 bases. Germline values: CDR1 MNHNS, CDR2 SASEGT. V gave up 5 bases and J gave up 8 bases; unmatched junction bases: 9. The CDR3 is made up of 14 amino acids. This chain's CDR3 is CASSPPGQGRGYTF. The DNA of the CDR3 is TGTGCCAGCAGTCCACCGGGACAGGGTAGGGGCTACACCTTC.

This clone came up a few times. The chain is built from TRBV6-5 and TRBJ1-3; maybe TRBD1 (6 bases). V dropped 6 bases and J dropped 2 bases, with 8 bases sitting between them. Germline V lookup: CDR1 MNHEY, CDR2 SVGAGI. The CDR3 is 13 residues long. CDR3 in DNA: TGTGCCAGCAGAACAGGGACTGGAAACACCATATATTTT. The encoded protein is CASRTGTGNTIYF.

Regarding this clone: At one end, the junction sequence differs from germline, possibly due to a read error. The chain couples TRBV6-5 to TRBJ2-5, with D uncertain. Per germline, CDR1 MNHEY and CDR2 SVGAGI. This CDR3 region has 12 residues. DNA of the CDR3: TGTGCCAGCAGTCAATCTCAAGGGACCCAGTACTTC. Its translation is CASSQSQGTQYF.

This chain uses TRBV6-4 with TRBJ2-3; D may correspond to TRBD1 or TRBD2 (7 bases each). The CDR3 has 16 residues. V lost 5 bases and J lost 2, with 17 bases in between. Germline CDR1 reads MRHNA; CDR2 reads SNTAGT. The chain's CDR3 is CASSPDRAGVTDTQYF. The CDR3 nucleotides read TGTGCCAGCAGTCCCGACAGGGCGGGAGTCACAGATACGCAGTATTTT.

V is TRBV5-3 and J is TRBJ2-1; D may be TRBD1 or TRBD2 (5 bases each). TRBV5-3 is an ORF, with its function uncertain. The CDR3 is 15 residues long. V was pared by 0 bases and J by 0 bases, with 7 bases between. CDR3: CARSLEGSSYNEQFF. The CDR3 bases are TGTGCCAGAAGCTTGGAGGGGAGCTCCTACAATGAGCAGTTCTTC.

This clone was counted once. J is TRBJ2-2 and V is TRBV7-6; 9 bases are shared with TRBD1. The germline gives CDR1 SGHVS, CDR2 FNYEAQ. The CDR3 is made up of 17 amino acids. J lost 6 bases, V lost 5 bases, and 13 bases had no gene match. The chain's CDR3 is CASSTRTGVYSAGELFF. CDR3 nucleotides: TGTGCCAGCAGCACACGGACAGGGGTTTATAGTGCCGGGGAGCTGTTTTTT.

The rearrangement joins TRBV5-1 to TRBJ2-3; D ambiguous. This CDR3 spans 14 amino acids. CDR1 SGHRS and CDR2 YFSETQ come from the germline V gene. V lost 1 base and J lost 4, with 10 bases in between. The DNA for the CDR3 is TGCGCCAGCAGCTTGTCCTACATCCCAGATACGCAGTATTTT. As protein: CASSLSYIPDTQYF.

For the CDR3, the DNA is TGTGCCAGCAGCTTACGGGCGGGGGCCTTCACCTACGAGCAGTACTTC. Translated: CASSLRAGAFTYEQYF. The chain links TRBV7-2 to TRBJ2-7; TRBD2 is a possible D gene (7 bases). The CDR3 totals 16 residues. Germline CDR1 SGHTA, CDR2 FQGNSA. Trimming left V 2 bases short and J 2 bases short, with 16 bases between.

V usage is TRBV28 and J usage is TRBJ2-7; 9 bases match TRBD1. Germline loops: CDR1 MDHEN, CDR2 SYDVKM. The CDR3 contains 15 residues. V lost 5 bases to trimming and J lost 3 bases; unmatched junction nucleotides: 8. CDR3: CASSPWTGEHYEQYF. In DNA form, the CDR3 reads TGTGCCAGCAGTCCGTGGACAGGGGAGCACTACGAGCAGTACTTC.

V and J are TRBV18 and TRBJ2-7, with D hard to call. Trimming removed 5 bases from V and 5 bases from J, with 10 bases in between. The CDR3 runs 12 residues. Per the germline V gene, CDR1 is KGHSH and CDR2 is LQKENI. The CDR3 sequence: CASSSRSNEQYF. In DNA, the CDR3 is TGTGCCAGCTCATCCAGGTCTAACGAGCAGTACTTC.

The chain has TRBV5-1 and TRBJ1-1, with 7 bases lining up with TRBD1. After removal of 4 bases from V and 5 bases from J, the junction contained 14 bases not matched to a gene. The CDR3 extends over 16 amino acids. From germline, CDR1 is SGHRS and CDR2 YFSETQ. CDR3 region: CASSIGDSLGRTEAFF. The DNA of the CDR3 is TGCGCCAGCAGCATCGGGGACAGTCTCGGTCGGACTGAAGCTTTCTTT.

The J gene is TRBJ1-1, the V gene TRBV14, with TRBD1 as a possible D gene (5 bases). Germline assignment: CDR1 SGHDN and CDR2 FVKESK. This CDR3 has 16 amino acids. The V end was cut by 0 bases, the J end by 0 bases, with 11 bases between. CDR3 DNA: TGTGCCAGCAGCCAAGAAGAGACAGACATGAACACTGAAGCTTTCTTT. Its protein is CASSQEETDMNTEAFF.

On this clone: This specimen includes other DNA sequences encoding the same CDR3. CDR3 sequence (DNA): TGTGCCTGGACCCGGGCGGCGAACACTGAAGCTTTCTTT. This encodes CAWTRAANTEAFF. The chain recombines TRBV30 with TRBJ1-1; D is undetermined. The germline V and J ends were trimmed by 4 bases and 1 base, with 10 bases remaining between them. CDR1 GTSNPN and CDR2 SVGIG come from the germline V gene (reference sequence). This CDR3 contains 13 residues.

The chain uses TRBV5-5 and TRBJ1-2, with unresolved D. With 4 bases removed from V and 4 bases from J, the gap between germline ends came to 14 bases. Germline V CDR1 and CDR2: SGHKS, YYEKEE (reference sequence). The CDR3 consists of 14 residues. The CDR3 sequence is CASSREAVGYGYTF. The CDR3 DNA reads TGTGCCAGCAGCCGGGAGGCGGTGGGCTATGGCTACACCTTC.

Comment on this clone: Other DNA sequences within the sample encode an identical CDR3. The chain employs TRBV18 and TRBJ1-5; D not resolved. Trimming pared 2 bases from V and 7 bases from J, leaving 9 bases between. The CDR3 length is 13 residues. Germline V lookup: CDR1 KGHSH, CDR2 LQKENI. The DNA of the CDR3 is TGTGCCAGCTCACCAGGGTTGGAGCAGCCCCAGCATTTT. Translating gives CASSPGLEQPQHF.

This clone was detected only once. The chain links TRBV5-1 to TRBJ1-2, with D perhaps matching TRBD1 (5 bases). With 0 bases removed from V and 8 bases from J, the gap between germline ends came to 17 bases. The V gene's germline CDR1 is SGHRS and CDR2 YFSETQ. This CDR3 spans 15 amino acids. CDR3 nucleotides: TGCGCCAGCAGCTTGGATGGGACTCCCGGTGGGGGCTACACCTTC. It specifies CASSLDGTPGGGYTF.

This chain uses TRBV10-3 with TRBJ2-1; D not certain. This CDR3 has 15 residues. V shed 6 bases and J shed 0 bases, with 12 bases lying between them. Germline-derived CDR1 and CDR2 are ENHRY and SYGVKD. CDR3 nucleotides: TGTGCCATCAGCGCGAGACAAGTCTCCTACAATGAGCAGTTCTTC. Translated: CAISARQVSYNEQFF.

The chain recombines TRBV4-1 with TRBJ2-5, with 11 bases that match TRBD1. The length of the CDR3 is 18 residues. Trimming cost V 0 bases and J 2 bases; bases outside gene matches: 8. Germline CDR1 MGHRA, CDR2 YSYEKL. The CDR3 here is CASSQELSGTGGQETQYF. CDR3 DNA: TGCGCCAGCAGCCAAGAGCTTTCCGGGACAGGGGGACAAGAGACCCAGTACTTC.

In regard to this clone: Other nucleotide sequences from this sample produce the same CDR3. The chain carries TRBV28 and TRBJ1-2; D not certain. Germline V gene lookup returns CDR1 MDHEN and CDR2 SYDVKM. The CDR3 length is 11 residues. V was pared by 4 bases and J by 5 bases, with 5 bases between. CDR3 bases: TGTGCCAGCAGTTCAACTTATGGCTACACCTTC. Its translation is CASSSTYGYTF.